This T cell receptor beta chain emerged from a study of vaccination effects on CD4 cells after COVID-19. Between days 10 and 11 of culture, CD4+ T cells were separated out. Two doses of either BNT162b2 or mRNA-1273 were given to each participant. Nucleocapsid antibody tests were negative, and the vaccine recipients had no prior SARS-CoV-2 infection. A remark on this clone: Its antigen remains unidentified.

Generated by immunoSEQ multiplex PCR, the TCRdb table keeps only in-frame clones and is missing some. The sample holds approximately 60,000 clones, around 84% seen once. The sample was CD4+ T cells from PBMCs cultured without peptide, taken after COVID-19 vaccination. This TCR came from a human donor who received a COVID-19 vaccine.

The chain's CDR3 is CASSYSLTVSYEQYF. The DNA of the CDR3 is TGTGCCAGCAGTTACTCCCTGACAGTCTCCTACGAGCAGTACTTC. This sequence joins TRBV6-5 and TRBJ2-7; possible D gene TRBD1, 5 bases. CDR3 length: 15 amino acids. Between the trimmed V and J ends, which lost 0 bases and 0 bases, there was a span of 9 bases. The V gene's germline CDR1 is MNHEY and CDR2 SVGAGI.